This T cell receptor beta chain stems from a study of Graves' ophthalmopathy and Graves' hyperthyroidism (dated by TCRdb to between 2017 and 2018). About the study as a whole: Peripheral blood was collected at initial diagnosis, before any treatment. The study used signatures of the TCR beta repertoire to tell Graves' ophthalmopathy apart from Graves' hyperthyroidism and to predict which patients would progress to ophthalmopathy. In total, approximately 130 blood samples were TCR-sequenced: approximately 40 ophthalmopathy, some 72 hyperthyroidism and around 17 hyperthyroidism-to-ophthalmopathy patients. To explore V-J signatures that separate ophthalmopathy from hyperthyroidism, a discovery set of around 97 patients was enrolled, consisting of approximately 45 with ophthalmopathy and 55 to 65 with stable hyperthyroidism. An independent validation cohort was composed of 18 hyperthyroidism patients and about 17 patients who later progressed from hyperthyroidism to ophthalmopathy. In over 5 hyperthyroidism patients, the T-cell repertoire of thyroid tissue was compared with the T-cell repertoire of blood. Once sampling was done, hyperthyroidism patients were given methimazole at a starting dose of 30 mg daily, while ophthalmopathy patients were given high-dose intravenous methylprednisolone. The 90 or so discovery patients were randomly split 7:3 into training and test sets. The investigation overall reported the following: In validation, the model predicted ophthalmopathy progression with over 60% sensitivity and roughly 72% specificity; some twelve predicted patients were CT-confirmed with GO in a median of about 7.1 months. Sample size was not statistically predetermined, and group allocation was not concealed from the investigators. In cross-validation, the 13-signature model distinguished ophthalmopathy from stable hyperthyroidism with about 88% sensitivity and approximately 81% specificity, and in the test set the corresponding values were roughly 80% and 76%. Most expanded thyroid clonotypes with frequency above 0.001 were also detected in blood, suggesting blood repertoires may reflect the thyroid immune response.

For repertoire sequencing, the TCR beta CDR3 regions were amplified from RNA transcripts. A first-round RT-PCR used HTBI primers with the Qiagen OneStep RT-PCR kit, followed by a second-round multiplex PCR, size selection and purification. Sequencing of the libraries was carried out on an Illumina HiSeq2000 in paired-end mode with 100 bp reads. In the original analysis: SOAPnuke was used to process the reads, removing any read that contained adapters or uncalled bases, had a mean Phred below 15, or lacked an exact match to the constant primer or identifier. COPE v1.2.5 was used to merge the high-quality paired reads. Unique nucleotide sequences were defined as clonotypes and aligned to IMGT TRB V, D and J references using MiTCR v1.1. Only V-J combinations with frequency above 0.0001 were analysed, covering more than 99% of repertoires. A TCR clonal expansion and chaos score per V-J combination was defined as the ratio of F50 clonal expansion to chaos observed in the TCRdist matrix. Welch's t-statistics and random forest were used to narrow the features down to roughly twelve V-J combinations, which were then fed into a naive Bayes classifier. The similarity between thyroid and blood repertoires was quantified using the Morisita-Horn index. The public reads were quality trimmed at Q25 with fastp and then assembled into clones with MiXCR by TCRdb, keeping productive beta chains. Identical CDR3 protein sequences are pooled into one entry, listed with their most common genes and DNA. The V and J calls here are based on TCRdb, not the publication. For this sample the table gives hundreds of thousands of distinct CDR3 sequences, of which around a fifth were detected only once. The ten largest clones capture approximately 6.5% of the sample.

Stable hyperthyroidism was defined as no progression to ophthalmopathy within 18 months of follow-up. The hyperthyroidism patients were 18 to 65 years old and newly diagnosed, with a disease duration of less than 2 months. Anyone with other autoimmune diseases, uncontrolled infections, pregnancy or lactation was excluded from the study. Diagnosis was based on clinical symptoms, serum thyroxine, TRAb, thyroid ultrasound and orbital computed tomography. Ficoll-Paque density gradient centrifugation was used to isolate PBMCs from around 10 ml of fresh peripheral blood. Total RNA was extracted with Trizol reagent and quality-checked on an Agilent 2100 Bioanalyzer. There are a few counts of this clonotype. Its binding antigen is unknown. Base qualities are not recorded, but no much larger clone differs from it by a single base. Counted from cysteine to phenylalanine, this CDR3 has 16 amino acids. CDR3 DNA is the only sequence kept; it has 48 bases, read in frame from the first base. From a lookup of the germline V gene (reference sequence), CDR1 and CDR2 are SGHKS and YYEKEE. The germline V and J ends show losses of 0 bases and 7 bases respectively, and no gene match explains 10 bases of the junction.

Sequenced input: peripheral blood. The sequence is built from TRBV5-5 and TRBJ1-5; the central 7 bases match TRBD1. The receptor was isolated from a young woman with stable Graves' hyperthyroidism. Some clones in this sample may be carry-over from other donors' samples. Donor details come from another sample of the same person, matched by shared clones. The base sequence is TGTGCCAGCAGCTTGGCTGACAGGGTCGTAGACCAGCCCCAGCATTTT. This codes for CASSLADRVVDQPQHF.